These 9 T cell receptor beta chains were all obtained from the same sample, sequenced in a study of graft-versus-host responses after intestinal transplantation. These receptors have no identified antigens. Using immunoSEQ multiplex PCR, the repertoire was profiled, and TCRdb retains in-frame clones only, with some absent. The table includes roughly 90,000 clones, around 90% detected once. This material consisted of unstimulated CD4+ T cells sorted from spleen or lymph node cells, taken before transplant. Source of these receptors: a human donor who was the organ donor for an intestinal transplant.

The chain uses TRBV28 and TRBJ1-2; D call uncertain. Trimming removed 5 bases from V and 8 bases from J, with 12 bases in between. Per germline, CDR1 MDHEN and CDR2 SYDVKM. The CDR3 consists of 12 residues. The CDR3 sequence: CASSTREGGYTF. The CDR3 DNA reads as TGTGCCAGCAGTACTAGGGAGGGCGGCTACACCTTC.

This chain uses TRBV15 with TRBJ2-7; 14 positions match TRBD2. The CDR3 runs to 14 residues. Trimming took 3 bases from V and 5 from J; bases not matched to a gene: 0. CDR1 is LNHNV, CDR2 YYDKDF, per germline (reference sequence). DNA of the CDR3: TGTGCCACCAGCAGGACTAGCGGGAGGGACGAGCAGTACTTC. Translated: CATSRTSGRDEQYF.

The chain combines TRBV29-1 with TRBJ2-7, with TRBD1 matching 7 bases. The CDR3 covers 13 residues. Germline CDR1 SQVTM, CDR2 ANQGSEA. The trim removed 6 bases at V and 2 bases at J, leaving 7 bases unmatched. The chain's CDR3 is CSVIRQGAYEQYF. DNA of the CDR3: TGCAGCGTAATCCGGCAGGGGGCCTACGAGCAGTACTTC.

This clone was detected once. The chain links TRBV6-5 to TRBJ2-5; tentative D call: TRBD2 (6 bases). With 11 bases removed from V and 5 bases from J, the gap between germline ends came to 21 bases. The V gene's germline CDR1 is MNHEY and CDR2 SVGAGI. This CDR3 spans 14 amino acids. In DNA form, the CDR3 reads TGTGCCCCCCTCGGGCGGGGAATGGGGGAGACCCAGTACTTC. Protein sequence: CAPLGRGMGETQYF.

The chain combines TRBV6-5 with TRBJ2-7, with 9 bases matching TRBD1. The CDR3 runs to 15 residues. Germline V gene lookup returns CDR1 MNHEY and CDR2 SVGAGI. With V trimmed by 6 bases and J by 5 bases, 11 bases remained unmatched. This CDR3 is CASRPPGTGNNEQYF. The CDR3 DNA reads TGTGCCAGCAGACCTCCTGGGACAGGGAACAACGAGCAGTACTTC.

The rearrangement joins TRBV6-1 to TRBJ1-6, with TRBD1 as a possible D gene (6 bases). V gave up 11 bases and J gave up 7 bases, with 15 bases separating them. Germline CDR1 reads MNHNS; CDR2 reads SASEGT. The CDR3 loop spans 13 amino acids. The CDR3 protein is CASQGISNSPLHF. In DNA, the CDR3 is TGTGCCTCCCAGGGGATTTCGAATTCACCCCTCCACTTT.

This chain uses TRBV29-1 with TRBJ1-4; 9 bases are shared with TRBD1. This CDR3 has 13 amino acids. CDR1 is SQVTM and CDR2 is ANQGSEA in the germline V gene. The ends lost 8 bases at V and 7 bases at J; junction bases unmatched: 8. CDR3 residues: CSTRQGGSEKLFF. CDR3 nucleotide sequence: TGCAGCACCAGACAGGGGGGTAGTGAAAAACTGTTTTTT.

The chain joins TRBV28 to TRBJ1-5; no definite D call. V lost 3 bases to trimming and J lost 5 bases, with 8 bases between them. The germline V gene has CDR1 MDHEN and CDR2 SYDVKM. The length of the CDR3 is 13 residues. CDR3 DNA sequence: TGTGCCAGCAGTTTCGGAGGGCATCAGCCCCAGCATTTT. As protein: CASSFGGHQPQHF. Looking up the rest from reference TRBV28 and TRBJ1-5 gives the full variable domain: DVKVTQSSRYLVKRTGEKVFLECVQDMDHENMFWYRQDPGLGLRLIYFSYDVKMKEKGDIPEGYSVSREKKERFSLILESASTNQTSMYLCASSFGGHQPQHFGDGTRLSIL.

This clone was observed a single time. The rearrangement links TRBV21-1 to TRBJ2-7; the table's D gene call, TRBD2, was not cross checked with the DNA. TRBV21-1 is reported as a pseudogene. The CDR3 totals 17 residues. CDR3 loop: CASSKARGLWGTYEQYF. The CDR3 nucleotides read TGTGCCAGCAGCAAAGCGCGGGGGCTCTGGGGGACCTACGAGCAGTACTTC.